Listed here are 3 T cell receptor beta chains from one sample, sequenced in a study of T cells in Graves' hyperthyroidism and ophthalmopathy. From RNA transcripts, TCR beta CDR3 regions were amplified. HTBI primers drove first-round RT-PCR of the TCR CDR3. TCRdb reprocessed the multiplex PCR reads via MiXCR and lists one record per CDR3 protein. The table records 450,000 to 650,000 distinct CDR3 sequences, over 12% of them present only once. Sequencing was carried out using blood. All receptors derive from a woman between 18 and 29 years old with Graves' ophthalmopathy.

The CDR3 spells CASTRDRNYGYTF. CDR3 DNA sequence: TGTGCCAGCACCCGCGACCGTAACTATGGCTACACCTTC. V is TRBV11-2 and J is TRBJ1-2, with D hard to call. The CDR3 consists of 13 residues. V shed 7 bases and J shed 1 base, with 10 bases lying between them. Germline V gives CDR1 SGHAT, CDR2 FQNNGV. Full variable domain (missing parts from reference TRBV11-2 and TRBJ1-2): EAGVAQSPRYKIIEKRQSVAFWCNPISGHATLYWYQQILGQGPKLLIQFQNNGVVDDSQLPKDRFSAERLKGVDSTLKIQPAKLEDSAVYLCASTRDRNYGYTFGSGTRLTVV.

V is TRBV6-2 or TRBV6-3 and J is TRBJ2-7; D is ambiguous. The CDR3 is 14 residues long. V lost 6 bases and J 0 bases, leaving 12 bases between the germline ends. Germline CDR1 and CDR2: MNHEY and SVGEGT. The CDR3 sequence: CASRRQEDSYEQYF. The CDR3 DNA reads TGTGCCAGCAGGCGGCAGGAAGACTCCTACGAGCAGTACTTC.

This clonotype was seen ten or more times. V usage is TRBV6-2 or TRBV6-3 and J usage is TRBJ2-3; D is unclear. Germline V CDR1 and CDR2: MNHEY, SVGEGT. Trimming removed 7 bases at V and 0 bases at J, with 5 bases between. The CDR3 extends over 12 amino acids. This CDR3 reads CASTPSTDTQYF. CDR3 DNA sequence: TGTGCCAGCACCCCTAGCACAGATACGCAGTATTTT.